The entry that follows covers one T cell receptor (beta chain) sequence. This sample was included in a study of Ad26.COV2.S vaccination and SARS-CoV-2 variants. Looking at the study overall: Dosing was one shot or two shots 56 days apart.

There are 14 residues in the CDR3. V lost 5 bases and J lost 4, with 14 bases in between. Germline V CDR1 and CDR2: LNHDA, SQIVND (reference sequence). Stated treatment: 19 received Ad26.COV2.S at low or high dose, single or two shots; five or six received placebo; per-sample allocation not given. Day 63 after the first vaccine or placebo injection was the time point for sampling. Some clones are missing from TCRdb's copy, which holds only in-frame ones; the method was immunoSEQ multiplex PCR. This table holds some 320,000 clones, around 84% found once. This clonotype originated in a person aged 18 to 59 who received the Ad26.COV2.S COVID-19 vaccine or a placebo. The chain is built from TRBV19 and TRBJ2-5, with D possibly TRBD1 on 6 matching bases. The source material was peripheral blood, sampled in a trial of Ad26.COV2.S vaccine versus placebo. CDR3 sequence: CASSFPQDRETQYF. For the CDR3, the DNA is TGTGCCAGTAGTTTCCCACAGGACAGAGAGACCCAGTACTTC. Full variable domain (outside the CDR3, taken from reference TRBV19 and TRBJ2-5): DGGITQSPKYLFRKEGQNVTLSCEQNLNHDAMYWYRQDPGQGLRLIYYSQIVNDFQKGDIAEGYSVSREKKESFPLTVTSAQKNPTAFYLCASSFPQDRETQYFGPGTRLLVL.